One sample yielded the 21 T cell receptor beta chains listed below, sequenced in a study of shared clonotypes between healthy human individuals (dated by TCRdb to 2018 to 2021). The library was built by means of the immunoSEQ multiplex PCR assay. TCRdb limited this immuneACCESS table to in-frame rearrangements with V and J called. A share of clones is missing; checked studies link under half to unresolved V genes, and the rest is unexplained. Recorded for this sample are 450,000 or so clones; around 77% of them occurred a single time. The ten largest clones represent 9.5% to 15% of the sample. Sequenced: PBMCs. These TCRs come from a middle-aged woman in good health. Some clones in this sample may be carry-over from other donors' samples.

The gene calls are TRBV19 and TRBJ2-4, with D hard to call. Germline CDR1 reads LNHDA; CDR2 reads SQIVND (reference sequence). The germline V and J ends were trimmed by 5 bases and 0 bases, with 11 bases remaining between them. The CDR3 is 15 residues long. The CDR3 reads CASSFQSGAKNIQYF. In DNA form, the CDR3 reads TGTGCCAGTAGTTTTCAGAGTGGAGCCAAAAACATTCAGTACTTC.

Comment on this clone: A single base separates this from a much larger clone, so it may be a read error. The rearrangement links TRBV10-3 to TRBJ2-2; D remains ambiguous. This CDR3 comprises 12 residues. The V gene's germline CDR1 is ENHRY and CDR2 SYGVKD. V lost 3 bases, J lost 4 bases, and 3 bases lay in between. CDR3 in DNA: TGTGCCATCAGTGAAGGCACCGGGGAGCTGTTTTTT. This codes for CAISEGTGELFF.

This clone was recorded only once. The identical CDR3 is also encoded by other nucleotide sequences in the sample. This chain uses TRBV5-4 with TRBJ2-1, with 7 bases aligning to TRBD1. V lost 4 bases to trimming and J lost 2 bases; unmatched junction nucleotides: 6. The CDR3 length is 15 residues. Germline V gene data show CDR1 as SGHNT and CDR2 as YYREEE (reference sequence). As DNA, the CDR3 is TGTGCCAGCAGCCCCCAAGGGGGCGCCTACAATGAGCAGTTCTTC. This sequence encodes CASSPQGGAYNEQFF.

The gene calls are TRBV21-1 and TRBJ2-1; the tabulated D call, TRBD1, remains unverified against the DNA. TRBV21-1 is listed as a pseudogene. The CDR3 totals 16 residues. The CDR3 region is CASSPGEATGSNEQFF. The CDR3 bases are TGTGCCAGCAGCCCCGGAGAAGCGACAGGGTCTAACGAGCAGTTCTTC.

This sequence joins TRBV5-4 and TRBJ2-5, with 8 bases that match TRBD2. In germline, CDR1 is SGHNT, CDR2 YYREEE (reference sequence). This CDR3 region has 16 residues. V gave up 4 bases and J gave up 7 bases; unmatched junction bases: 15. As DNA, the CDR3 is TGTGCCAGCAGCCCCGAAGGACTAGCCTCCCGGGTGACCCAGTACTTC. Translating it yields CASSPEGLASRVTQYF. The full variable domain, in which reference TRBV5-4 and TRBJ2-5 provide the parts outside the CDR3, is ETGVTQSPTHLIKTRGQQVTLRCSSQSGHNTVSWYQQALGQGPQFIFQYYREEENGRGNFPPRFSGLQFPNYSSELNVNALELDDSALYLCASSPEGLASRVTQYFGPGTRLLVL.

This clone has a single count. V and J are TRBV7-3 and TRBJ1-2, with D possibly being TRBD1 (5 bases). Trimming removed 1 base from V and 8 bases from J, with 14 bases in between. The CDR3 has 14 amino acids. Looked up from germline, CDR1 is SGHTA and CDR2 is FQGTGA. Here the CDR3 reads CASSLNPQGDGYTF. CDR3 in DNA: TGTGCCAGCAGCTTAAATCCCCAAGGGGACGGCTACACCTTC.

The CDR3 region has the DNA TGTGCCAGCAACCGGGAGGGTACGCAGTATTTT. Its translation is CASNREGTQYF. The chain has TRBV7-9 and TRBJ2-3; 8 bases line up with TRBD2. The CDR3 has 11 amino acids. V lost 7 bases and J lost 8; bases outside the gene matches: 2. Germline CDR1 reads SEHNR; CDR2 reads FQNEAQ (reference sequence).

The rearrangement joins TRBV7-8 to TRBJ2-3, with unresolved D. Trimming pared 2 bases from V and 2 bases from J, leaving 8 bases between. This CDR3 comprises 14 residues. The germline V gene encodes CDR1 SGHVS and CDR2 FQNEAQ. This chain's CDR3 is CASSLHADTDTQYF. In DNA form, the CDR3 reads TGTGCCAGCAGCTTACACGCGGACACAGATACGCAGTATTTT.

The chain joins TRBV5-1 to TRBJ2-7; TRBD2 aligns across 7 bases. The ends lost 4 bases at V and 7 bases at J; junction bases unmatched: 5. CDR1 SGHRS and CDR2 YFSETQ come from the germline V gene. The CDR3 runs 12 residues. This CDR3 is CASSEVAGEQYF. The CDR3 DNA reads as TGCGCCAGCAGCGAGGTAGCGGGTGAGCAGTACTTC.

The chain links TRBV19 to TRBJ1-1, with 7 bases matching TRBD1. CDR3 size: 11 residues. The V gene's germline CDR1 is LNHDA and CDR2 SQIVND (reference sequence). V was clipped by 6 bases and J by 11 bases; unmatched bases: 6. The CDR3 nucleotides read TGTGCCAGTAGAACAGGGGTAGGCGCTTTCTTT. Translation: CASRTGVGAFF. The full variable domain, in which reference TRBV19 and TRBJ1-1 provide the parts outside the CDR3, is DGGITQSPKYLFRKEGQNVTLSCEQNLNHDAMYWYRQDPGQGLRLIYYSQIVNDFQKGDIAEGYSVSREKKESFPLTVTSAQKNPTAFYLCASRTGVGAFFGQGTRLTVV.

This clone was observed a few times. The chain is built from TRBV18 and TRBJ2-1, with 8 bases matching TRBD2. The germline V gene has CDR1 KGHSH and CDR2 LQKENI. The CDR3 runs to 13 residues. V was pared by 6 bases and J by 8 bases, with 6 bases of the junction left unmatched. The CDR3 protein is CASSATSDYEQFF. As DNA, the CDR3 is TGTGCCAGCTCCGCGACTAGCGATTATGAGCAGTTCTTC. Combining the CDR3 with reference TRBV18 and TRBJ2-1 gives the whole variable domain NAGVMQNPRHLVRRRGQEARLRCSPMKGHSHVYWYRQLPEEGLKFMVYLQKENIIDESGMPKERFSAEFPKEGPSILRIQQVVRGDSAAYFCASSATSDYEQFFGPGTRLTVL.

The chain combines TRBV7-3 with TRBJ2-3; 8 bases align to TRBD2. The V gene end was trimmed by 1 base and the J gene end by 0 bases; junction bases not matched to a gene: 3. Germline V CDR1 and CDR2: SGHTA, FQGTGA. The CDR3 runs 16 residues. CDR3 DNA: TGTGCCAGCAGCTTAAGGACTAGCCGCAGCACAGATACGCAGTATTTT. Translating gives CASSLRTSRSTDTQYF.

The chain employs TRBV6-6 and TRBJ1-1, with 7 nucleotides matching TRBD1. This CDR3 region has 13 residues. Germline CDR1 and CDR2: MNHNY and SVGAGI (reference sequence). CDR3 DNA: TGTGGGGCAGGGGGGGTCTTGGGCACTGAAGCTTTCTTT. It specifies CGAGGVLGTEAFF.

The genes are TRBV2 and TRBJ2-2, with 8 bases identical to TRBD1. Germline assignment: CDR1 SNHLY and CDR2 FYNNEI. This CDR3 has 14 residues. The ends lost 7 bases at V and 3 bases at J; junction bases unmatched: 4. In DNA, the CDR3 is TGTGCCAGCACCTCGGACAGGGACACCGGGGAGCTGTTTTTT. This gives the protein CASTSDRDTGELFF.

V gene TRBV10-1 combines with J gene TRBJ2-7, with D possibly TRBD2 on 5 matching bases. Germline V lookup: CDR1 WNHNN, CDR2 SYGVQD (reference sequence). The CDR3 spans 11 residues. Trimming stripped 4 bases from V and 6 bases from J, with 7 bases between. The CDR3 region is CASSGGVEQYF. The CDR3 nucleotides read TGCGCCAGCAGTGGGGGAGTCGAGCAGTACTTC.

A word on this clone: This probably arose from a read error, given a far larger clone one base away. The identical CDR3 is also encoded by other nucleotide sequences in the sample. This chain uses TRBV7-8 with TRBJ2-7; D unresolved. Germline CDR1 is SGHVS and CDR2 is FQNEAQ. V was pared by 6 bases and J by 2 bases, with 17 bases between. CDR3 length: 15 amino acids. CDR3 residues: CASSFLRYSPYEQYF. CDR3 nucleotide sequence: TGTGCCAGCAGTTTCCTCCGCTACTCCCCCTACGAGCAGTACTTC.

This sequence joins TRBV5-1 and TRBJ2-1, with 8 bases fitting TRBD2. V gave up 3 bases and J gave up 0 bases; unmatched junction bases: 2. The CDR3 covers 15 residues. Germline V gene lookup returns CDR1 SGHRS and CDR2 YFSETQ. The chain's CDR3 is CASSSGGPSYNEQFF. The CDR3 DNA is TGCGCCAGCAGCTCGGGAGGGCCCTCCTACAATGAGCAGTTCTTC.

J is TRBJ2-3 and V is TRBV2, with 7 bases identical to TRBD1. The CDR3 has 17 amino acids. With 4 bases clipped from V and 0 bases from J, the junction kept 10 bases outside the gene matches. CDR1 is SNHLY, CDR2 FYNNEI, per germline. The CDR3 spells CASSALPGQTSTDTQYF. Here the CDR3 DNA reads TGTGCCAGCAGTGCCCTCCCGGGACAGACTAGCACAGATACGCAGTATTTT.

Notes on this clone: Being one base from a much bigger clone, this may be a read error. The chain employs TRBV10-2 and TRBJ2-1, with 16 bases lining up with TRBD2. The CDR3 spans 19 residues. Germline V gene data show CDR1 as WSHSY and CDR2 as SAAADI. As DNA, the CDR3 is TGCGCCAGCAGTGTACCGGGACTAGCGGGAGGGAGCTCCTACAATGAGCAGCTCTTC. This sequence encodes CASSVPGLAGGSSYNEQLF.

This clone has only a few counts. V and J are TRBV9 and TRBJ2-2; 12 nucleotides align to TRBD2. V lost 1 base, J lost 5 bases, and 9 bases stayed unmatched. Germline-derived CDR1 and CDR2 are SGDLS and YYNGEE. The CDR3 is 18 residues long. CDR3 bases: TGTGCCAGCAGCGTAACGGAACTAGCGGGAGGACATACCGGGGAGCTGTTTTTT. It specifies CASSVTELAGGHTGELFF. Variable domain in full (rest from reference TRBV9 and TRBJ2-2): DSGVTQTPKHLITATGQRVTLRCSPRSGDLSVYWYQQSLDQGLQFLIQYYNGEERAKGNILERFSAQQFPDLHSELNLSSLELGDSALYFCASSVTELAGGHTGELFFGEGSRLTVL.

This clone was observed a few times. The chain has TRBV11-3 and TRBJ2-7; 15 bases line up with TRBD2. The CDR3 has 17 residues. The V gene end was trimmed by 1 base and the J gene end by 4 bases; junction bases not matched to a gene: 5. Per the germline V gene, CDR1 is SGHNT and CDR2 is YENEEA. The CDR3 DNA reads TGTGCCAGCAGCTTAGCCAAGGGGACTAGCGGGAGGTACGAGCAGTACTTC. This gives the protein CASSLAKGTSGRYEQYF.